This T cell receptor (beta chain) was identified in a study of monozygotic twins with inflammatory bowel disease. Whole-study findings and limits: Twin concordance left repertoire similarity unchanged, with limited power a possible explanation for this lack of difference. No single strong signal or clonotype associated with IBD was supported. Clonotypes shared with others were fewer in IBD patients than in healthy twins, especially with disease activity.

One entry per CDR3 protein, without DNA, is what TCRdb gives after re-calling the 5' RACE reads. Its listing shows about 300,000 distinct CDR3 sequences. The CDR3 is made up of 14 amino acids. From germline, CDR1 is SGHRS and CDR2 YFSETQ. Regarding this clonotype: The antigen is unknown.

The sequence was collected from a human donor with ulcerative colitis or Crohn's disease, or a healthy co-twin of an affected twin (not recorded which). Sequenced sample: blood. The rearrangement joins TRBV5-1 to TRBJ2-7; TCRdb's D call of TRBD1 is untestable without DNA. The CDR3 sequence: CASSLGQGTDEQYF.